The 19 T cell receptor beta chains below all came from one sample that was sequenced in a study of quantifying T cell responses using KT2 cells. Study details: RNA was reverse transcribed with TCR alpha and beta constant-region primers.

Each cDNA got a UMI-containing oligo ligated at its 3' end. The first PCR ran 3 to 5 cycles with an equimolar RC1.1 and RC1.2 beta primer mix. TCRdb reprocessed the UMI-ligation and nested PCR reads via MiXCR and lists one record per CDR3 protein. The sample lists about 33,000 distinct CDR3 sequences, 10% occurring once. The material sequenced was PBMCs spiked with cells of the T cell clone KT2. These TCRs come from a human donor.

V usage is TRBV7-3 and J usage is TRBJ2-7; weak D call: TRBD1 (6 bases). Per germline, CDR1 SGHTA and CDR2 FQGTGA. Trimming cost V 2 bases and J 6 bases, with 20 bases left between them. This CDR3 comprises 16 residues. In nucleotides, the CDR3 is TGTGCCAGCAGCTTAGAGCCCTGGGGGCGTTGGGCCGAGCAGTACTTC. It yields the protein CASSLEPWGRWAEQYF.

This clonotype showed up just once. CDR3 region: CASSPGLAATHLKETQYF. For the CDR3, the DNA is TGTGCCAGCAGCCCCGGACTAGCGGCAACCCACCTGAAAGAGACCCAGTACTTC. The gene calls are TRBV5-6 and TRBJ2-5; 10 bases agree with TRBD2. This CDR3 is built from 18 residues. V lost 4 bases, J lost 3 bases, and 15 bases stayed unmatched. Germline V CDR1 and CDR2: SGHDT, YYEEEE.

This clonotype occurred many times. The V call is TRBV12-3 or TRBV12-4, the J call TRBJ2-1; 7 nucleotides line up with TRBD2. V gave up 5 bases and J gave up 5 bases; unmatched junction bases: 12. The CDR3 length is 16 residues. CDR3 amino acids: CASSPPRASGNNEQFF. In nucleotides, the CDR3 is TGTGCCAGCAGTCCCCCGAGAGCTAGCGGAAACAATGAGCAGTTCTTC.

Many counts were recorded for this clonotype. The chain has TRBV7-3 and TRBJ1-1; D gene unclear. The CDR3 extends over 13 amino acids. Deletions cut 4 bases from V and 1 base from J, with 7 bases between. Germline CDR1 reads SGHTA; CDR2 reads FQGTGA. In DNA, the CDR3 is TGTGCCAGCAGCTGGGAGAGGAACACTGAAGCTTTCTTT. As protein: CASSWERNTEAFF. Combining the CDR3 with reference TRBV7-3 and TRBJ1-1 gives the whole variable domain GAGVSQTPSNKVTEKGKYVELRCDPISGHTALYWYRQSLGQGPEFLIYFQGTGAADDSGLPNDRFFAVRPEGSVSTLKIQRTERGDSAVYLCASSWERNTEAFFGQGTRLTVV.

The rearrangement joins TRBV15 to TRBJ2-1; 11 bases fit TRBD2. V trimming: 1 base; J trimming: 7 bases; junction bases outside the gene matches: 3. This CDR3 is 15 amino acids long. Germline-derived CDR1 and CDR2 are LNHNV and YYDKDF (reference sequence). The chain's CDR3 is CATSRGLAGNNEQFF. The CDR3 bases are TGTGCCACCAGCAGAGGACTAGCGGGAAATAATGAGCAGTTCTTC.

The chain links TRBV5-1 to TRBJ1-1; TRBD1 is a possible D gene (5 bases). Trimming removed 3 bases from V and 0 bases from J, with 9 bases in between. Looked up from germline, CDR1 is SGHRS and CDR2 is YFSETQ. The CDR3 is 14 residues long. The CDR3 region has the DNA TGCGCCAGCAGCTCCGACAGCCTGAACACTGAAGCTTTCTTT. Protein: CASSSDSLNTEAFF.

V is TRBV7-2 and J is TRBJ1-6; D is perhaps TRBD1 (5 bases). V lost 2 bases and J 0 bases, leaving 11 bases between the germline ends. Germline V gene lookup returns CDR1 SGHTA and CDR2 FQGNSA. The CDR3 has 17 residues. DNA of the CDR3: TGTGCCAGCAGCTTACCGACAGATAGCTCCTATAATTCACCCCTCCACTTT. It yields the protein CASSLPTDSSYNSPLHF.

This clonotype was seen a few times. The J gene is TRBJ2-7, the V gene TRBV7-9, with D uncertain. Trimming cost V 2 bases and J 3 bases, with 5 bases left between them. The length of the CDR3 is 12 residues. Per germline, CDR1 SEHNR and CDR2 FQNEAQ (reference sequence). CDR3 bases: TGTGCCAGCAGCTTACAGAGCTACGAGCAGTACTTC. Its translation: CASSLQSYEQYF.

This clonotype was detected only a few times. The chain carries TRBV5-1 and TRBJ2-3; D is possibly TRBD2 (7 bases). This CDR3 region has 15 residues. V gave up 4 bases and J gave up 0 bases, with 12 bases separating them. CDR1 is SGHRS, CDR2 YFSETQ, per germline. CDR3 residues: CASSPGEGSTDTQYF. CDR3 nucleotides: TGCGCCAGCAGCCCAGGGGAGGGTAGCACAGATACGCAGTATTTT.

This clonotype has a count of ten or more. For the CDR3, the DNA is TGTGCCTGGAGTGATCGACACGAGCAGTACTTC. Translation: CAWSDRHEQYF. The V gene is TRBV30, the J gene TRBJ2-7; D is unresolved. The CDR3 consists of 11 residues. Germline V gene sequence: CDR1 GTSNPN, CDR2 SVGIG (reference sequence). Trimming cost V 1 base and J 5 bases, with 6 bases left between them.

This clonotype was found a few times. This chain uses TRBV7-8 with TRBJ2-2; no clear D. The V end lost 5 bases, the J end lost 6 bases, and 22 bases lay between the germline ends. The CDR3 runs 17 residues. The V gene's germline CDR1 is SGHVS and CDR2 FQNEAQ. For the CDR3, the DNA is TGTGCCAGCAGCCCCCTCTCCCGTTCACTCTCCGCCGGGGAGCTGTTTTTT. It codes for CASSPLSRSLSAGELFF.

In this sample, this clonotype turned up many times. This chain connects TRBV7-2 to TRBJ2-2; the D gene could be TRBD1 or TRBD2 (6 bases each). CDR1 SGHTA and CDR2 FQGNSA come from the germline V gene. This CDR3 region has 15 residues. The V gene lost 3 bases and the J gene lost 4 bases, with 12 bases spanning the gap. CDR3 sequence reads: CASSLSRGGTGELFF. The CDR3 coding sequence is TGTGCCAGCAGCTTGAGCAGGGGAGGCACCGGGGAGCTGTTTTTT.

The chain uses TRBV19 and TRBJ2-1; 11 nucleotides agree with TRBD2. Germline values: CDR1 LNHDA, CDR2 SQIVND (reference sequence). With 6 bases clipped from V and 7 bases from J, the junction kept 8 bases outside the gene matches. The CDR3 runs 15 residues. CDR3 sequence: CASSITSGSGNEQFF. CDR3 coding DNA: TGTGCCAGTAGCATAACTAGCGGGAGTGGAAATGAGCAGTTCTTC.

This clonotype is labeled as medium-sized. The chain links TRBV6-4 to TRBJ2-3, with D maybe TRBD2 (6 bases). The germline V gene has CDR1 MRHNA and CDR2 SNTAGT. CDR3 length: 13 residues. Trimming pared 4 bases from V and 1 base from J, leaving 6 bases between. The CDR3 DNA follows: TGTGCCAGCAGTGCTAGCGGCACAGATACGCAGTATTTT. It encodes CASSASGTDTQYF.

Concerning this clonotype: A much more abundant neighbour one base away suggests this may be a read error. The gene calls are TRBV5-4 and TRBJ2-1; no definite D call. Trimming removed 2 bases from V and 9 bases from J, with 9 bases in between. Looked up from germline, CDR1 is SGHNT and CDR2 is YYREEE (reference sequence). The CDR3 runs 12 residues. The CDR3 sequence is CASSFVGPEQFF. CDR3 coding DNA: TGTGCCAGCAGCTTTGTAGGGCCTGAGCAGTTCTTC.

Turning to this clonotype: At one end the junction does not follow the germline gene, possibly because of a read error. CDR3 in DNA: TGTGCCACCAGTGGACAGGGGAGGGGTTACAATGAGCAGTTCTTC. Amino acids: CATSGQGRGYNEQFF. V usage is TRBV10-3 and J usage is TRBJ2-1; 9 bases agree with TRBD1. Germline V gives CDR1 ENHRY, CDR2 SYGVKD. The CDR3 runs 15 residues.

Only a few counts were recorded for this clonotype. CDR3 nucleotide sequence: TGTGCCAGCAGTCCCCGTTCTCCCGTGGATACGCAGTATTTT. It encodes CASSPRSPVDTQYF. The chain couples TRBV27 to TRBJ2-3; D is uncertain. V lost 5 bases and J 6 bases, leaving 15 bases between the germline ends. The CDR3 is made up of 14 amino acids. Germline V lookup: CDR1 MNHEY, CDR2 SMNVEV (reference sequence).

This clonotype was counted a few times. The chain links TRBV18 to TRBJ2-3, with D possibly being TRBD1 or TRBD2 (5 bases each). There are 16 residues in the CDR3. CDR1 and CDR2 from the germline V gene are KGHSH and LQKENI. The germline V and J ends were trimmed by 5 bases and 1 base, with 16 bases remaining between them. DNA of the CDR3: TGTGCCAGCTCAGCCCGAGGGGCTCTCGGCACAGATACGCAGTATTTT. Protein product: CASSARGALGTDTQYF.

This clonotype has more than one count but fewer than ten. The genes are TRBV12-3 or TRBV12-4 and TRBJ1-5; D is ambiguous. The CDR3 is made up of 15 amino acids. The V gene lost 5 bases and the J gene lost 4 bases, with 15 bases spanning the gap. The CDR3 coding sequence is TGTGCCAGCAGTCCAGGTAGATCGGGTAATCAGCCCCAGCATTTT. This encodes CASSPGRSGNQPQHF.